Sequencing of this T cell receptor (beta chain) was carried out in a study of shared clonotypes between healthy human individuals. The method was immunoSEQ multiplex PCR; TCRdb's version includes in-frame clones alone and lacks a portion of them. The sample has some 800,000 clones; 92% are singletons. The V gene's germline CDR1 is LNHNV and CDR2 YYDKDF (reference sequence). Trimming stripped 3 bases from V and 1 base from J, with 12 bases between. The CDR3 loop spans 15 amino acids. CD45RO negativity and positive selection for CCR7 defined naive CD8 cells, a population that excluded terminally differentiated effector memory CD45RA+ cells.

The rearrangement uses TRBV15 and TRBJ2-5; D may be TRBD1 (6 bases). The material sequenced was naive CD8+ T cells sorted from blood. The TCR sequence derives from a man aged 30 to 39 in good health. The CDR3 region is CATSRRPGVQETQYF. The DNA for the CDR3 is TGTGCCACCAGCAGGCGACCAGGGGTCCAAGAGACCCAGTACTTC.